The 24 T cell receptor beta chains in this list originate from one sample, sequenced in a study of glioma-infiltrating T cells after dendritic cell vaccination. Assay used: immunoSEQ multiplex PCR; TCRdb lists only in-frame clones, some missing. The table lists tens of thousands of clones, around 85% of them singletons. This specimen consisted of blood, obtained before dendritic cell vaccination. Receptors originate from a human donor with glioblastoma.

The rearrangement uses TRBV6-1 and TRBJ2-5, with D uncertain. The ends were cut back, 8 bases at V and 4 bases at J, with 17 bases in the middle. CDR1 is MNHNS, CDR2 SASEGT, per germline. The CDR3 sequence is 14 residues long. CDR3 in amino acids: CASGPGTIGETQYF. The CDR3 DNA reads TGTGCCAGCGGCCCCGGAACTATCGGAGAGACCCAGTACTTC.

The rearrangement uses TRBV7-9 and TRBJ1-1; the D is unclear. Germline V CDR1 and CDR2: SEHNR, FQNEAQ (reference sequence). The CDR3 runs 16 residues. V was trimmed by 5 bases and J by 5 bases, leaving 21 bases between them. The CDR3 is CASSHPAEGVGTEAFF. CDR3 DNA: TGTGCCAGCAGCCACCCCGCGGAGGGCGTTGGGACTGAAGCTTTCTTT. Filled out from reference TRBV7-9 and TRBJ1-1, the complete variable domain reads DTGVSQNPRHKITKRGQNVTFRCDPISEHNRLYWYRQTLGQGPEFLTYFQNEAQLEKSRLLSDRFSAERPKGSFSTLEIQRTEQGDSAMYLCASSHPAEGVGTEAFFGQGTRLTVV.

CDR3 nucleotide sequence: TGTGCCACGCAGGCGACCGGTACTGAAGCTTTCTTT. It translates to CATQATGTEAFF. The chain employs TRBV19 and TRBJ1-1; D is undetermined. Trimming removed 10 bases from V and 5 bases from J, with 14 bases in between. CDR3 length: 12 residues. The germline CDR1 and CDR2 sequences are LNHDA and SQIVND (reference sequence). The full variable domain, its missing parts supplied by reference TRBV19 and TRBJ1-1, is DGGITQSPKYLFRKEGQNVTLSCEQNLNHDAMYWYRQDPGQGLRLIYYSQIVNDFQKGDIAEGYSVSREKKESFPLTVTSAQKNPTAFYLCATQATGTEAFFGQGTRLTVV.

The chain recombines TRBV5-6 with TRBJ1-2; TRBD1 matches 8 bases. The trim removed 4 bases at V and 8 bases at J, leaving 10 bases unmatched. CDR1 is SGHDT and CDR2 is YYEEEE in the germline V gene. This CDR3 region has 14 residues. The CDR3 protein is CASSGSPGGEGYTF. The CDR3 DNA follows: TGTGCCAGCAGCGGGAGTCCAGGGGGCGAGGGCTACACCTTC.

This rearrangement joins TRBV5-6 to TRBJ1-1; possibly TRBD1 for D (5 bases). Trimming stripped 4 bases from V and 8 bases from J, with 21 bases between. The CDR3 consists of 15 residues. In germline, CDR1 is SGHDT, CDR2 YYEEEE. The CDR3 DNA is TGTGCCAGCAGCCCGGAGGGCAGGGTGACGGTAGAAGCTTTCTTT. Protein product: CASSPEGRVTVEAFF.

Only a few counts were recorded for this clone. The chain's CDR3 is CASSDGAGVETQYF. The CDR3 bases are TGTGCCAGCAGTGACGGAGCGGGAGTTGAGACCCAGTACTTC. V and J are TRBV6-5 and TRBJ2-5; 8 bases align to TRBD2. Losses at the gene ends were 5 bases for V and 5 bases for J; bases not matched to a gene: 7. The CDR3 length is 14 residues. Germline V gene data show CDR1 as MNHEY and CDR2 as SVGAGI.

V gene TRBV9 combines with J gene TRBJ1-2; TRBD1 matches 9 bases. Trimming at V came to 5 bases and at J to 8 bases, leaving 16 bases not matched to a gene. The CDR3 spans 16 residues. CDR1 and CDR2 (germline): SGDLS, YYNGEE. CDR3 region: CASRDPGQGLEAGYTF. The CDR3 nucleotides read TGTGCCAGCAGAGACCCGGGACAGGGTCTTGAGGCGGGCTACACCTTC.

This chain uses TRBV27 with TRBJ2-1; possibly TRBD1 for D (6 bases). There are 14 residues in the CDR3. V dropped 4 bases and J dropped 1 base, with 8 bases sitting between them. CDR1 and CDR2 (germline): MNHEY, SMNVEV (reference sequence). The CDR3 is CASSSDRSYNEQFF. CDR3 bases: TGTGCCAGCAGTTCAGACAGGTCCTACAATGAGCAGTTCTTC.

CDR3: CAWSERNLDEKLFF. The CDR3, as DNA: TGTGCCTGGAGTGAGAGGAACCTGGATGAAAAACTGTTTTTT. The chain links TRBV30 to TRBJ1-4, with no clear D. Germline lookup yields CDR1 GTSNPN and CDR2 SVGIG (reference sequence). This CDR3 contains 14 residues. Trimming removed 1 base from V and 6 bases from J, with 12 bases in between.

This chain joins TRBV5-1 and TRBJ2-3; D remains ambiguous. The CDR3 is 14 amino acids. Germline V lookup: CDR1 SGHRS, CDR2 YFSETQ. V was clipped by 7 bases and J by 2 bases, with 14 bases between them. The CDR3 protein is CASYSGSVTDTQYF. In DNA form, the CDR3 reads TGCGCCAGCTATTCCGGGTCGGTCACAGATACGCAGTATTTT.

This clone was observed a single time. J is TRBJ2-1 and V is TRBV7-6; perhaps TRBD2 as D (6 bases). The CDR3 runs 13 residues. V was pared by 1 base and J by 10 bases, with 11 bases between. Per the germline V gene, CDR1 is SGHVS and CDR2 is FNYEAQ. The CDR3: CASSLGRDWEQFF. As DNA, the CDR3 is TGTGCCAGCAGCTTAGGTAGGGACTGGGAGCAGTTCTTC.

This chain joins TRBV5-1 and TRBJ2-7, with 7 bases matching TRBD1. With 4 bases clipped from V and 0 bases from J, the junction kept 7 bases outside the gene matches. Germline V CDR1 and CDR2: SGHRS, YFSETQ. This CDR3 is 15 amino acids long. The CDR3 DNA is TGCGCCAGCAGCACAAACAGGGGCGGCTCCTACGAGCAGTACTTC. Encoded protein: CASSTNRGGSYEQYF.

This chain's CDR3 is CASRGTANTGELFF. In DNA form, the CDR3 reads TGTGCCAGCAGGGGGACAGCGAACACCGGGGAGCTGTTTTTT. The chain joins TRBV11-3 to TRBJ2-2; TRBD1 matches at 7 bases. This CDR3 region has 14 residues. CDR1 and CDR2 from the germline V gene are SGHNT and YENEEA. J gave up 0 bases and V 6 bases, and 1 base lay outside the gene matches.

The J gene is TRBJ2-5, the V gene TRBV7-2, with 9 bases that match TRBD2. The ends lost 1 base at V and 4 bases at J; junction bases unmatched: 7. Germline V gene sequence: CDR1 SGHTA, CDR2 FQGNSA. The CDR3 is 16 amino acids. The CDR3 DNA sequence: TGTGCCAGCAGCTTAGGGCTAGCGGGACTTCGAGAGACCCAGTACTTC. Its protein product is CASSLGLAGLRETQYF. The whole variable domain, remainder taken from reference TRBV7-2 and TRBJ2-5, is GAGVSQSPSNKVTEKGKDVELRCDPISGHTALYWYRQSLGQGLEFLIYFQGNSAPDKSGLPSDRFSAERTGGSVSTLTIQRTQQEDSAVYLCASSLGLAGLRETQYFGPGTRLLVL.

The chain joins TRBV9 to TRBJ2-5; 7 bases align to TRBD2. The CDR3 runs to 16 residues. Germline CDR1 and CDR2: SGDLS and YYNGEE. After removal of 4 bases from V and 7 bases from J, the junction contained 16 bases not matched to a gene. The CDR3 DNA follows: TGTGCCAGCAGCATTGGGACTACCCCTCGAACTGGGACCCAGTACTTC. Its translation: CASSIGTTPRTGTQYF.

This clone is a singleton in its sample. This chain uses TRBV6-5 with TRBJ2-3; D might be TRBD2 (5 bases). Per the germline V gene, CDR1 is MNHEY and CDR2 is SVGAGI. The CDR3 sequence is 15 residues long. V lost 8 bases to trimming and J lost 4 bases, with 19 bases between them. The CDR3 here is CASSLSGLPPDTQYF. CDR3 nucleotides: TGTGCCAGCTCCTTGAGCGGTCTACCCCCAGATACGCAGTATTTT.

This clone was recorded a few times. The chain has TRBV5-8 and TRBJ2-1, with 9 bases aligning to TRBD1. CDR1 and CDR2 (germline): SGHTS, YDEGEE. The J segment lost 3 bases and the V segment lost 4 bases, leaving 8 bases of the junction unmatched. The CDR3 is 16 amino acids. The CDR3 here is CASSPGDRALYNEQFF. The CDR3 coding sequence is TGTGCCAGCAGCCCCGGGGACAGGGCCCTCTACAATGAGCAGTTCTTC.

This clone was observed a single time. The CDR3 DNA is TGTGCCAGCAGTCTCACCCGCCAGGGTTGGGGCTATGGCTACACCTTC. The encoded protein is CASSLTRQGWGYGYTF. The rearrangement joins TRBV27 to TRBJ1-2, with a weak D call TRBD1 (5 bases). This CDR3 is 16 amino acids long. Deletions cut 5 bases from V and 4 bases from J, with 20 bases between. Germline values: CDR1 MNHEY, CDR2 SMNVEV (reference sequence).

This clone occurred once. This chain uses TRBV7-9 with TRBJ1-2, with 9 bases lining up with TRBD1. The J segment lost 2 bases and the V segment lost 3 bases, leaving 4 bases of the junction unmatched. CDR1 SEHNR and CDR2 FQNEAQ come from the germline V gene (reference sequence). The CDR3 is 15 residues long. The CDR3 bases are TGTGCCAGCAGCTTGACCGGGACAGGGAACTATGGCTACACCTTC. This codes for CASSLTGTGNYGYTF.

The V call is TRBV29-1, the J call TRBJ1-1; possible D gene TRBD1, 5 bases. V shed 4 bases and J shed 1 base, with 10 bases lying between them. The CDR3 contains 13 residues. CDR1 and CDR2 from the germline V gene are SQVTM and ANQGSEA. CDR3 amino acids: CSVGRGQNTEAFF. The CDR3 DNA is TGCAGCGTTGGGAGGGGCCAGAACACTGAAGCTTTCTTT.

J is TRBJ1-2 and V is TRBV10-2, with TRBD1 matching 9 bases. The V segment lost 3 bases and the J segment 7 bases; nucleotides outside the gene matches: 6. The CDR3 sequence is 14 residues long. The germline gives CDR1 WSHSY, CDR2 SAAADI. The CDR3 sequence is CASSDRQGEFGYTF. The CDR3 coding sequence is TGCGCCAGCAGTGATCGACAGGGGGAGTTTGGCTACACCTTC.

The V call is TRBV5-1, the J call TRBJ1-3; D gene uncertain. Germline lookup yields CDR1 SGHRS and CDR2 YFSETQ. Trimming removed 2 bases at V and 0 bases at J, with 3 bases between. The CDR3 is made up of 13 amino acids. The CDR3 region has the DNA TGCGCCAGCAGCTTCAGCTCTGGAAACACCATATATTTT. This translates into CASSFSSGNTIYF.

In this sample, this clone turned up a few times. The rearrangement uses TRBV7-2 and TRBJ2-5; D may be TRBD1 (6 bases). The germline V gene encodes CDR1 SGHTA and CDR2 FQGNSA. The germline V and J ends were trimmed by 5 bases and 5 bases, with 9 bases remaining between them. This CDR3 has 12 residues. The CDR3 region has the DNA TGTGCCAGCAGCCCTAGGGGGGAGACCCAGTACTTC. Its translation: CASSPRGETQYF.

This clone occurred once. The chain links TRBV7-9 to TRBJ2-5; 10 bases fit TRBD1. This CDR3 has 14 residues. Per the germline V gene, CDR1 is SEHNR and CDR2 is FQNEAQ (reference sequence). The trim removed 5 bases at V and 5 bases at J, leaving 5 bases unmatched. In DNA form, the CDR3 reads TGTGCCAGCAGCCCAGGACAGGGGGGGGAGACCCAGTACTTC. It is translated as CASSPGQGGETQYF.